This is a list of T cell receptor beta chains from one sample in a study of T cell repertoires in cytomegalovirus infection. MiXCR was run by TCRdb on the reads, yielding one entry per CDR3 protein. The table has 300,000 or so distinct CDR3 sequences, roughly a tenth seen once. The specimen sequenced was PBMCs. Source of these receptors: a human donor in good health (CMV status not recorded). Some clones in this sample may be carry-over from other donors' samples. The CDR3 runs from the conserved cysteine through the conserved F or W. The D gene is left open where the match is weak. Expanded clones get a size class; other rows say once, few or many, or leave the size out.

clone size	V gene	J gene	D gene	CDR3 protein	CDR3 DNA
few	TRBV28	TRBJ1-4	.	CASSPYNEKLFF	TGTGCCAGCAGTCCATACAATGAAAAACTGTTTTTT
many	TRBV7-2	TRBJ1-1	TRBD1	CASSLGDREDTEAFF	TGTGCCAGCAGCTTAGGGGACAGGGAGGACACTGAAGCTTTCTTT
many	TRBV18	TRBJ2-2	TRBD1	CASSPRDRSNTGELFF	TGTGCCAGCTCACCAAGGGACAGGTCGAACACCGGGGAGCTGTTTTTT
.	TRBV20-1	TRBJ1-1	.	CSARSGVDTEAFF	TGCAGTGCTAGAAGCGGCGTCGACACTGAAGCTTTCTTT
.	TRBV20-1	TRBJ1-1	TRBD1	CSAGDRANTEAFF	TGCAGTGCTGGTGACAGGGCGAACACTGAAGCTTTCTTT
.	TRBV19	TRBJ2-5	.	CASSEGIVGETQYF	TGTGCCAGTAGTGAGGGAATCGTTGGAGAGACCCAGTACTTC
many	TRBV28	TRBJ1-2	.	CAILTRAVGYTF	TGTGCCATCCTGACGCGGGCGGTGGGCTACACCTTC
.	TRBV20-1	TRBJ1-2	.	CSARKREVGYGYTF	TGCAGTGCTAGAAAAAGGGAGGTTGGCTATGGCTACACCTTC
.	TRBV20-1	TRBJ2-7	TRBD1	CSANPPTGAYEQYF	TGCAGTGCTAACCCCCCGACAGGGGCCTACGAGCAGTACTTC
many	TRBV28	TRBJ2-1	TRBD2	CASSPLFGAGKFF	TGTGCCAGCAGTCCCCTCTTTGGAGCGGGGAAGTTCTTC
many	TRBV12-3/TRBV12-4	TRBJ2-3	.	CASSPPDRGPDTQYF	TGTGCCAGCAGTCCCCCCGACCGAGGCCCAGATACGCAGTATTTT
many	TRBV4-1	TRBJ2-3	TRBD2	CASSQEVPSGGRTDTQYF	TGCGCCAGCAGCCAAGAAGTCCCTAGCGGGGGGAGAACAGATACGCAGTATTTT
many	TRBV7-9	TRBJ1-1	.	CASSPEVNTEAFF	TGTGCCAGCAGCCCAGAGGTGAACACTGAAGCTTTCTTT
.	TRBV20-1	TRBJ1-6	TRBD1	CSARRGVGQGPNSPLHF	TGCAGTGCTAGACGGGGGGTTGGACAGGGACCGAATTCACCCCTCCACTTT
many	TRBV7-9	TRBJ2-2	TRBD2	CASSPGTSGVNTGELFF	TGTGCCAGCAGCCCGGGGACTAGCGGGGTCAACACCGGGGAGCTGTTTTTT
many	TRBV7-2	TRBJ2-7	.	CASSLSFTNYEQYF	TGTGCCAGCAGCTTATCCTTCACAAACTACGAGCAGTACTTC
.	TRBV7-9	TRBJ2-3	TRBD2	CASFRGGSTDTQYF	TGTGCCAGCTTCCGGGGGGGTAGCACAGATACGCAGTATTTT
few	TRBV7-3	TRBJ2-1	.	CASALQGSPYNEQFF	TGTGCCAGTGCCCTCCAGGGATCCCCCTACAATGAGCAGTTCTTC
many	TRBV7-2	TRBJ1-2	.	CASSLAGLNYGYTF	TGTGCCAGCAGCTTAGCAGGCCTCAACTATGGCTACACCTTC
.	TRBV20-1	TRBJ1-1	.	CSSSGHTEAFF	TGCAGCTCCTCAGGGCACACTGAAGCTTTCTTT
many	TRBV20-1	TRBJ1-6	.	CSARNTADNSPLHF	TGCAGTGCTAGAAACACGGCGGATAATTCACCCCTCCACTTT
.	TRBV20-1	TRBJ2-5	.	CSALGGLRQETQYF	TGCAGTGCTCTGGGGGGACTGCGCCAAGAGACCCAGTACTTC
.	TRBV18	TRBJ1-1	TRBD1	CASSPTGRMNTEAFF	TGTGCCAGCTCTCCGACAGGGAGGATGAACACTGAAGCTTTCTTT
.	TRBV29-1	TRBJ1-1	TRBD1	CSALGQAVSEAFF	TGCAGCGCCTTGGGACAGGCGGTCTCTGAAGCTTTCTTT
many	TRBV19	TRBJ1-1	TRBD1	CASSIRTGAGLNTEAFF	TGTGCCAGTAGTATTAGGACAGGAGCCGGGCTGAACACTGAAGCTTTCTTT
.	TRBV24-1	TRBJ1-2	.	CATSDFGASGYTF	TGTGCCACCAGTGATTTTGGGGCGTCTGGCTACACCTTC
.	TRBV20-1	TRBJ2-1	TRBD2	CSAWQSGGSSYNEQFF	TGCAGTGCTTGGCAAAGCGGGGGGAGCTCCTACAATGAGCAGTTCTTC
.	TRBV6-5	TRBJ2-2	.	CASNIAGRRTGELFF	TGTGCCAGCAATATTGCAGGGAGGAGGACCGGGGAGCTGTTTTTT
many	TRBV14	TRBJ1-1	TRBD1	CASSLRFTGGWRNTEAFF	TGTGCCAGCAGCCTACGTTTCACAGGGGGCTGGAGAAACACTGAAGCTTTCTTT
.	TRBV4-1	TRBJ1-5	.	CASSQAHSGQPQHF	TGCGCCAGCAGCCAAGCACACTCAGGGCAGCCCCAGCATTTT
many	TRBV19	TRBJ2-3	.	CATDADGRSVTQYF	TGTGCCACCGACGCGGACGGGCGGAGTGTTACGCAGTATTTT
few	TRBV10-3	TRBJ1-5	.	CAISEDRNQPQHF	TGTGCCATCAGCGAGGACAGAAATCAGCCCCAGCATTTT
.	TRBV7-2	TRBJ1-3	.	CASSWLSGLDTIYF	TGTGCCAGCAGCTGGCTCTCTGGGTTGGACACCATATATTTT
few	TRBV6-2/TRBV6-3	TRBJ1-2	.	CASTKMGNQGRGYTF	TGTGCCAGCACCAAGATGGGGAATCAAGGTCGAGGCTACACCTTC
many	TRBV28	TRBJ2-5	.	CASRKQRYQETQYF	TGTGCCAGCAGAAAACAACGTTACCAAGAGACCCAGTACTTC
many	TRBV6-6	TRBJ1-5	.	CASTLDTPGQPQHF	TGTGCCAGCACCCTAGACACCCCTGGTCAGCCCCAGCATTTT
many	TRBV14	TRBJ2-7	TRBD1	CASSQEFLDRIYYEQYF	TGTGCCAGCAGCCAAGAATTTCTGGACAGGATATACTACGAGCAGTACTTC